The following is a T cell receptor (beta chain) sequence with its context. Authors' analysis steps: Researchers report that nucleated cell counts were estimated from reference gene primer amplification. Data came from immunoSEQ multiplex PCR; TCRdb stores just in-frame clones and leaves some out. V, J and clone size were drawn from that table, and D and trimming were deduced from the DNA. The profile covers about 200,000 clones, with more than 75% appearing a single time and 6.2% taken by the ten largest. This entry is derived from a study of blood T cell repertoires in COVID-19. Study summary: Material from acute and convalescent COVID-19 was sourced from the United States, Italy and Spain. From T cells, B-cell-depleted T cells, or PBMCs came the material, which was cDNA or gDNA.

Germline CDR1 MNHEY, CDR2 SVGAGI. The CDR3 has 15 amino acids. Trimming removed 5 bases at V and 0 bases at J, with 14 bases between. Sequencing was performed on peripheral blood. This TCR came from a man aged 55 to 70 who had recovered from COVID-19. The chain is built from TRBV6-5 and TRBJ2-7; maybe TRBD1 (6 bases). CDR3 sequence reads: CASSPLRGSSYEQYF. The CDR3 region has the DNA TGTGCCAGCAGTCCCCTCAGGGGAAGCTCCTACGAGCAGTACTTC.